The clone carrying this TCR beta chain was observed a single time. As processed by the authors: Reference gene primer amplification in the assay estimated nucleated cell counts. Repertoires were generated with immunoSEQ multiplex PCR, while TCRdb's copy carries only in-frame clones and drops some. V and J calls and clone size are copied from that table; D and trimming were computed from the DNA. The sample includes around 380,000 clones, around 84% of them seen just once. The CDR3 is made up of 14 amino acids. V lost 5 bases, J lost 3 bases, and 1 base stayed unmatched. Germline loops: CDR1 MRHNA, CDR2 SNTAGT. This specimen comes from a study of blood T cell repertoires in COVID-19. Study information: Sample material is recorded as cDNA or gDNA derived from T cells, B-cell-depleted T cells, or PBMCs.

The sequence derives from a human donor with acute or convalescent COVID-19. The donor label of this sample is uncertain. The chain joins TRBV6-4 to TRBJ2-3, with TRBD2 matching over 11 bases. The source material was peripheral blood. The chain's CDR3 is CASSLAGGTDTQYF. As DNA, the CDR3 is TGTGCCAGCAGTCTAGCGGGGGGTACAGATACGCAGTATTTT.